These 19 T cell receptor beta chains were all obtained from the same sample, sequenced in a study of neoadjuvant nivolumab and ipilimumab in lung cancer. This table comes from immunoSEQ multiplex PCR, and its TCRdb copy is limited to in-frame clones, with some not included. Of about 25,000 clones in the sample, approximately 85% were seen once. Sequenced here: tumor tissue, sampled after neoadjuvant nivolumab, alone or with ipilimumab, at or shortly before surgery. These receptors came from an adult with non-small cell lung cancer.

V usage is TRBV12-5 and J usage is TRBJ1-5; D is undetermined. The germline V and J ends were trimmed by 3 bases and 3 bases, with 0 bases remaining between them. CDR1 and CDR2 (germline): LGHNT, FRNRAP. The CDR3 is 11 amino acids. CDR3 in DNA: TGTGCTAGTGGTTTCAATCAGCCCCAGCATTTT. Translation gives CASGFNQPQHF.

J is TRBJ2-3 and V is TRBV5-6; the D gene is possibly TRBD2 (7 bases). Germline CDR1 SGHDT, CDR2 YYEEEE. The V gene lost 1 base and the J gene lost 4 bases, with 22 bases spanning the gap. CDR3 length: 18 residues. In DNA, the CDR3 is TGTGCCAGCAGCTTGTGGCTTAGGGGGGGGCTTAGCGCAGATACGCAGTATTTT. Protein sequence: CASSLWLRGGLSADTQYF. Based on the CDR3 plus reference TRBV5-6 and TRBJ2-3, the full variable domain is DAGVTQSPTHLIKTRGQQVTLRCSPKSGHDTVSWYQQALGQGPQFIFQYYEEEERQRGNFPDRFSGHQFPNYSSELNVNALLLGDSALYLCASSLWLRGGLSADTQYFGPGTRLTVL.

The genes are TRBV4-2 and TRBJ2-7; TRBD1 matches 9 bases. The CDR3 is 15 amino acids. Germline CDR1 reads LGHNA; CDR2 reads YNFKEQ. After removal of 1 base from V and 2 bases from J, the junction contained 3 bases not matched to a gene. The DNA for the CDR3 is TGTGCCAGCAGCCAAGGGACAGGGGCCACCTACGAGCAGTACTTC. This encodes CASSQGTGATYEQYF.

The CDR3 reads CASSPRLAGNTGELFF. CDR3 DNA: TGCGCCAGCAGCCCGCGACTAGCGGGAAACACCGGGGAGCTGTTTTTT. This chain joins TRBV5-1 and TRBJ2-2; 11 bases map to TRBD2. V was clipped by 4 bases and J by 2 bases; unmatched bases: 4. The CDR3 loop spans 16 amino acids. In germline, CDR1 is SGHRS, CDR2 YFSETQ.

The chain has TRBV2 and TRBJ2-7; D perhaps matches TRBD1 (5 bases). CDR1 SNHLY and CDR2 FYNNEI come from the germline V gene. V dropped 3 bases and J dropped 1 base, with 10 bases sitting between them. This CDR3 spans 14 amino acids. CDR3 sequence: CASSDRGLSYEQYF. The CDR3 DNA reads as TGTGCCAGCAGTGATAGGGGCCTATCCTACGAGCAGTACTTC.

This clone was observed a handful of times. This CDR3 reads CASSEVRRDGEQYF. In DNA, the CDR3 is TGTGCCAGCAGTGAAGTCCGCAGGGACGGCGAGCAGTACTTC. The chain employs TRBV6-1 and TRBJ2-7, with D perhaps being TRBD1 or TRBD2 (5 bases each). Germline V gene sequence: CDR1 MNHNS, CDR2 SASEGT. This CDR3 has 14 amino acids. The germline V and J ends were trimmed by 1 base and 6 bases, with 13 bases remaining between them.

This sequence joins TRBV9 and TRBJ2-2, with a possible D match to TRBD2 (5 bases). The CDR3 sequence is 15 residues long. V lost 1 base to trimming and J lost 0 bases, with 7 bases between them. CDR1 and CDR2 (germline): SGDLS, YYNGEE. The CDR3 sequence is CASSVSGSNTGELFF. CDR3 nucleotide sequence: TGTGCCAGCAGCGTATCGGGATCGAACACCGGGGAGCTGTTTTTT.

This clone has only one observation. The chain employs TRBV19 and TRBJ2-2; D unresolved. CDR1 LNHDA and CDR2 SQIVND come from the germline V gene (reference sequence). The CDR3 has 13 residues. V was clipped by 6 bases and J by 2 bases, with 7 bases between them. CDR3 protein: CASRYVNTGELFF. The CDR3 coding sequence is TGTGCCAGTAGATACGTAAACACCGGGGAGCTGTTTTTT.

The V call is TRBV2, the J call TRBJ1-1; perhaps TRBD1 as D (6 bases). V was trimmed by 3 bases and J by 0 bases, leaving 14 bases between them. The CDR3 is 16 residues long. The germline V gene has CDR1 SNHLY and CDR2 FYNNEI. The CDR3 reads CASSEDSGVMNTEAFF. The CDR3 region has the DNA TGTGCCAGCAGTGAGGACAGCGGGGTCATGAACACTGAAGCTTTCTTT. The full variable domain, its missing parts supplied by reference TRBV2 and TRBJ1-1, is EPEVTQTPSHQVTQMGQEVILRCVPISNHLYFYWYRQILGQKVEFLVSFYNNEISEKSEIFDDQFSVERPDGSNFTLKIRSTKLEDSAMYFCASSEDSGVMNTEAFFGQGTRLTVV.

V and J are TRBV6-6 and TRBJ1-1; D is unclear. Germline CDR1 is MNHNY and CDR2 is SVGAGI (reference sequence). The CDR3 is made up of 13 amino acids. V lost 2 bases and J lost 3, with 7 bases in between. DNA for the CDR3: TGTGCCAGCAGTTACGGGGATTACACTGAAGCTTTCTTT. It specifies CASSYGDYTEAFF.

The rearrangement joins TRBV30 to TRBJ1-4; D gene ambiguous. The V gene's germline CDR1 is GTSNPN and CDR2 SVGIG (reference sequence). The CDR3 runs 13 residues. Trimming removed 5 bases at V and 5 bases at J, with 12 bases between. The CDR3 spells CAWGRGKNEKLFF. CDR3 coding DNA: TGTGCCTGGGGGCGGGGAAAAAATGAAAAACTGTTTTTT.

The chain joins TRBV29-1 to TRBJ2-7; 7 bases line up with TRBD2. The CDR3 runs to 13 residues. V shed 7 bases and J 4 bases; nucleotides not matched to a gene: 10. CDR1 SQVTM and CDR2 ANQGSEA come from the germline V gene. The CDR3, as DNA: TGCAGCGCTGGGGGACTAAGAGCGTACGAGCAGTACTTC. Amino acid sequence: CSAGGLRAYEQYF.

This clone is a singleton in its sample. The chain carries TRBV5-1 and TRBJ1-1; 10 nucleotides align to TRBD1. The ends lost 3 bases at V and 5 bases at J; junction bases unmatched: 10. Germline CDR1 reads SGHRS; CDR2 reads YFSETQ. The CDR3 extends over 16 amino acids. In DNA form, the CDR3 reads TGCGCCAGCAGCTCCGGGACAGGGGCGGCGAGGACTGAAGCTTTCTTT. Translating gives CASSSGTGAARTEAFF.

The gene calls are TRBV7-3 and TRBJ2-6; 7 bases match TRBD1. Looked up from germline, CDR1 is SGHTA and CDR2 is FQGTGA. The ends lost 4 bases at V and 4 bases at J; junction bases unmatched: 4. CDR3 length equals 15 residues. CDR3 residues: CASSSPDRGANVLTF. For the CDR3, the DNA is TGTGCCAGCAGCTCCCCGGACAGGGGGGCCAACGTCCTGACTTTC.

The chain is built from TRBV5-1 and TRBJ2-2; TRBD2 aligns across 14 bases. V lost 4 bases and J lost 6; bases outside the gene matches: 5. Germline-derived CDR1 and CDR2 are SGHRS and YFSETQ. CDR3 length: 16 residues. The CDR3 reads CASSGGTSGSAGELFF. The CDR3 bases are TGCGCCAGCAGCGGAGGGACTAGCGGGAGTGCCGGGGAGCTGTTTTTT.

This CDR3 is CASSWPLGQGGEQYF. In DNA form, the CDR3 reads TGCGCCAGCAGCTGGCCTTTGGGCCAAGGCGGCGAGCAGTACTTC. J is TRBJ2-7 and V is TRBV5-1, with unresolved D. With 3 bases removed from V and 6 bases from J, the gap between germline ends came to 19 bases. Germline CDR1 and CDR2: SGHRS and YFSETQ. The CDR3 extends over 15 amino acids.

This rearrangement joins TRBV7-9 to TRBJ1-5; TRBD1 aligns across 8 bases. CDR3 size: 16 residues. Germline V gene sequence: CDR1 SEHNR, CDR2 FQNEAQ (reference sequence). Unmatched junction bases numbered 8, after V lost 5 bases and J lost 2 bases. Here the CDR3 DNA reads TGTGCCAGCAGCCGCGGACAGGGCATCGGCAATCAGCCCCAGCATTTT. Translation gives CASSRGQGIGNQPQHF.

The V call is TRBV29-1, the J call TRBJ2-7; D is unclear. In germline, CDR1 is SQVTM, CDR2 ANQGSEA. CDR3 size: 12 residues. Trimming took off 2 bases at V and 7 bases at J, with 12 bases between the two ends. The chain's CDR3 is CSVETLVEEQYF. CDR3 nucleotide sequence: TGCAGCGTTGAAACTTTAGTGGAGGAGCAGTACTTC.

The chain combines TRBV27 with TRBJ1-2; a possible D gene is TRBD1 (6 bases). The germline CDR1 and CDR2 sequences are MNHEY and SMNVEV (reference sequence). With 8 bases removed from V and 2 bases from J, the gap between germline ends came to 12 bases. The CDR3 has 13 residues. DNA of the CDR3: TGTGCCAGCCCCGGACAGCCGAACTATGGCTACACCTTC. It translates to CASPGQPNYGYTF.